A selection of T cell receptor beta chains follows, all from one sample in a study of T cell changes during pregnancy in multiple sclerosis. Using immunoSEQ multiplex PCR, the repertoire was profiled, and TCRdb retains in-frame clones only, with some absent. This repertoire shows 57,000 or so clones, about nine tenths found once; its top ten account for around 6.8%. This specimen consisted of peripheral blood, obtained in the third trimester of pregnancy. The source of these receptors is a female donor in good health, enrolled as a control in a pregnancy study. The CDR3 runs from the conserved cysteine through the conserved F or W. The D gene is left open where the match is weak. Where a row states a size, it is once, few, many or the class of an expanded clone; other rows omit it.

abundance	v_gene	d_gene	j_gene	CDR3nt	CDR3aa
once	TRBV6-1	TRBD1	TRBJ2-7	TGTGCCAGCGGGCGAATGGGACAGGGGCAGTACTTC	CASGRMGQGQYF
once	TRBV5-4	.	TRBJ1-2	TGTGCCAGCAGCTTGGAAGCGACAGACTATGGCTACACCTTC	CASSLEATDYGYTF
.	TRBV6-1	.	TRBJ1-1	TGTGCCAGCAGTGAATGGGCAGAGAACACTGAAGCTTTCTTT	CASSEWAENTEAFF
.	TRBV7-2	.	TRBJ2-4	TGTGCCAGCAGCTTAGAGGGAGGTCAGGCCAAAAACATTCAGTACTTC	CASSLEGGQAKNIQYF
.	TRBV6-5	TRBD1	TRBJ2-2	TGTGCCAGCAGTTACCCTTCGGGACAGTCAACCGGGGAGCTGTTTTTT	CASSYPSGQSTGELFF
.	TRBV7-9	TRBD2	TRBJ2-7	TGTGCCAGCAGCCGAGGACTAGCGGCACAAAACCCCTACGAGCAGTACTTC	CASSRGLAAQNPYEQYF
.	TRBV4-1	TRBD1	TRBJ1-1	TGCGCCAGCAGCCAAGATCCGGGACAGGGGGGCACTGAAGCTTTCTTT	CASSQDPGQGGTEAFF
.	TRBV5-6	.	TRBJ2-5	TGTGCCAGCAGCTTCACTACAGAGACCCAGTACTTC	CASSFTTETQYF
.	TRBV12-5	.	TRBJ1-1	TGTGCTAGTGGCCCCGGCGGCACTGAAGCTTTCTTT	CASGPGGTEAFF
.	TRBV6-6	TRBD2	TRBJ2-1	TGTGCCAGCAGACCGAGACTAGCGGGTTTATACAATGAGCAGTTCTTC	CASRPRLAGLYNEQFF
.	TRBV19	TRBD2	TRBJ2-3	TGTGCCAGTAACCCCCTAGCGGGGGGAACAGATACGCAGTATTTT	CASNPLAGGTDTQYF
.	TRBV27	TRBD1	TRBJ1-3	TGTGCCAGCAGTGGGAGACAGGGGGCTGGAAACACCATATATTTT	CASSGRQGAGNTIYF
once	TRBV7-2	TRBD1	TRBJ1-1	TGTGCCAGCAGCTCCAGACAGGGGGCGAACACTGAAGCTTTCTTT	CASSSRQGANTEAFF
.	TRBV18	TRBD1	TRBJ1-2	TGTGCCAGCTCACCCTACCTCCCCACAGGGGGTTATGGCTACACCTTC	CASSPYLPTGGYGYTF
.	TRBV2	TRBD1	TRBJ1-2	TGTGCCAGCAGCGACAGGGGGCTTCATGGCTACACCTTC	CASSDRGLHGYTF
once	TRBV11-3	TRBD2	TRBJ2-1	TGTGCCAGCAGCTTATTGCGGGAGGGCTTCGGTGAGCAGTTCTTC	CASSLLREGFGEQFF
.	TRBV7-8	TRBD1	TRBJ1-2	TGTGCCAGCAGCTTGGGGGGCGACAGGGGGCTAAACCGTACTAACTATGGCTACACCTTC	CASSLGGDRGLNRTNYGYTF
once	TRBV25-1	TRBD1	TRBJ2-1	TGTGCCAGCAGCGAGTGGACAGGGACCGACAATGAGCAGTTCTTC	CASSEWTGTDNEQFF
.	TRBV5-8	.	TRBJ1-1	TGTGCCAGCAGCTCTAAGAAGAACACTGAAGCTTTCTTT	CASSSKKNTEAFF
.	TRBV11-3	TRBD2	TRBJ2-1	TGTGCCAGCAGCTTTGGCGGGGGGGCTATGGATGAGCAGTTCTTC	CASSFGGGAMDEQFF
.	TRBV7-9	TRBD2	TRBJ2-1	TGTGCCAGCAGCTTATACGGGGGAGGGCATGATGAGCAGTTCTTC	CASSLYGGGHDEQFF
.	TRBV11-2	.	TRBJ2-3	TGTGCCAGCAGGCCGGAGGGAGATACGCAGTATTTT	CASRPEGDTQYF
few	TRBV25-1	.	TRBJ2-5	TGTGCCAGCAGTGTCATCGGTGAAGAGACCCAGTACTTC	CASSVIGEETQYF
.	TRBV7-6	TRBD2	TRBJ2-3	TGTGCCAGCAGGGCTAGCGGGGGGAACACAGATACGCAGTATTTT	CASRASGGNTDTQYF
.	TRBV7-9	TRBD2	TRBJ2-3	TGTGCCAGCAGCCCGCGGGGGGACCCAGATACGCAGTATTTT	CASSPRGDPDTQYF
many	TRBV30	.	TRBJ2-7	TGTGCCTGGGGGCGGGGATATGACGAGCAGTACTTC	CAWGRGYDEQYF
.	TRBV2	TRBD1	TRBJ1-5	TGTGCCGGGGGGACAGGCAGGACTCAGCCCCAGCATTTT	CAGGTGRTQPQHF